This TCR beta chain was sequenced in a study of blood T cells in healthy people across ages. The junction had 4 bases not matched to a gene; V was cut back by 1 base and J by 1 base. This CDR3 spans 18 amino acids. Germline V gene data show CDR1 as SGHAT and CDR2 as FQNNGV. PCR was performed a second time for about 7 to 11 cycles using a sample-barcoded 5' primer and a J-beta primer mix. TCRdb reprocessed the 5' RACE reads with MiXCR, giving one entry per CDR3 protein. The sample includes around 800,000 distinct CDR3 sequences, 35% to 60% of them seen just once. Sequences were obtained from blood. This TCR was sampled from a man older than 75 in good health. This sequence joins TRBV11-2 and TRBJ2-3; 14 bases match TRBD2. The DNA of the CDR3 is TGTGCCAGCAGCTTAGGACTAGCGGGAGGGTCGCGCACAGATACGCAGTATTTT. Translation gives CASSLGLAGGSRTDTQYF. The full variable domain, with the rest looked up from reference TRBV11-2 and TRBJ2-3, is EAGVAQSPRYKIIEKRQSVAFWCNPISGHATLYWYQQILGQGPKLLIQFQNNGVVDDSQLPKDRFSAERLKGVDSTLKIQPAKLEDSAVYLCASSLGLAGGSRTDTQYFGPGTRLTVL.